This TCR beta chain comes out of a study of blood T cell repertoires in COVID-19. Whole-study context: Whether acute or convalescent, the COVID-19 samples came from the United States, Italy and Spain.

Germline loops: CDR1 SGHTA, CDR2 FQGNSA. The CDR3 has 11 amino acids. Trimming left V 2 bases short and J 7 bases short, with 4 bases between. Authors' analysis steps: Amplified reference gene primers provided the basis for estimating nucleated cell counts. Method: immunoSEQ multiplex PCR; TCRdb's copy keeps in-frame clones and lacks some. D and trimming come from the DNA, and the V and J calls and clone size come from that table. The sample holds under 300,000 clones, around 86% seen once. This clone showed up just once. This TCR was sampled from a woman aged 65 to 85 with active or convalescent COVID-19. Sequencing was carried out using peripheral blood. The rearrangement links TRBV7-2 to TRBJ2-3; D unclear. The CDR3 coding sequence is TGTGCCAGCAGCTTACAGTATACGCAGTATTTT. Translation gives CASSLQYTQYF.